A selection of T cell receptor beta chains follows, all from one sample in a study of blood T cell repertoires in COVID-19. Method: immunoSEQ multiplex PCR; TCRdb's copy keeps in-frame clones and lacks some. Of 95,000 to 110,000 clones in the sample, over 75% were seen once. The specimen sequenced was peripheral blood. These TCRs come from a human donor in a cohort sampled during active COVID-19. Each CDR3 is given with its conserved first and last residue. The D gene is left open where the match is weak. Clone size is not always given. Where it is, it says once, few, many or a class for expanded clones.

CDR3nt | CDR3aa | d_gene | j_gene | len | abundance | v_gene
TGTGCCAGCAGACTAGAACAGCCCCAGCATTTT | CASRLEQPQHF | - | TRBJ1-5 | 11 | - | TRBV2
TGTGCCAGCAGCTTGTCCAGGGGGGCCTACGAGCAGTACTTC | CASSLSRGAYEQYF | - | TRBJ2-7 | 14 | - | TRBV5-4
TGCGCCAGCAGCCTCAGGACTAGCGGGGGGGCCGGAACAGATACGCAGTATTTT | CASSLRTSGGAGTDTQYF | TRBD2 | TRBJ2-3 | 18 | - | TRBV5-1
TGTGCCACCAGTGATTTGGGGACAGAGATGAACACTGAAGCTTTCTTT | CATSDLGTEMNTEAFF | TRBD1 | TRBJ1-1 | 16 | - | TRBV24-1
TGTGCCAGCAGTTCAGTCGACAGGAGGAAGCAGCCCCAGCATTTT | CASSSVDRRKQPQHF | - | TRBJ1-5 | 15 | few | TRBV27
TGTGCCACCAGTCCCTGGGACAGGGGGCCTCCAAGCTCCTACAATGAGCAGTTCTTC | CATSPWDRGPPSSYNEQFF | TRBD1 | TRBJ2-1 | 19 | - | TRBV24-1
TGTGCCAGCAGTTCCCTTAAGACGGAGACGAACACCGGGGAGCTGTTTTTT | CASSSLKTETNTGELFF | - | TRBJ2-2 | 17 | once | TRBV28
TGCGCCAGCAGCATGAATTTCATATCTAGCGGGGGGGCCGGAGAGCAGTTCTTC | CASSMNFISSGGAGEQFF | TRBD2 | TRBJ2-1 | 18 | - | TRBV5-1
TGTGCCAGCAGTTTAGGCAAAGGGGGCTCGTTTTCCTACGAGCAGTACTTC | CASSLGKGGSFSYEQYF | TRBD1 | TRBJ2-7 | 17 | - | TRBV28
TGTGCCAGCAGTCCTAAACAGTATGTGAACACTGAAGCTTTCTTT | CASSPKQYVNTEAFF | - | TRBJ1-1 | 15 | - | TRBV28
TGCGCCAGCAGTTTTACAGGGGTCATATCCTACGAGCAGTACTTC | CASSFTGVISYEQYF | TRBD1 | TRBJ2-7 | 15 | - | TRBV5-1
TGTGCCAGCAGCCCCCCGCCGGGAGCCCAGGACAATGAGCAGTTCTTC | CASSPPPGAQDNEQFF | - | TRBJ2-1 | 16 | - | TRBV7-3
TGTGCCAGCAGTCGACAGGGGCTGAATGAAAAACTGTTTTTT | CASSRQGLNEKLFF | TRBD1 | TRBJ1-4 | 14 | - | TRBV27
TGTGCCAGTAGTCGTACCGGGACTAGCGGTGCAGATACGCAGTATTTT | CASSRTGTSGADTQYF | TRBD2 | TRBJ2-3 | 16 | few | TRBV19
TGTGCCAGCAGTGTAGGACAGAACCGTCTGGGATGGCCCCAGCATTTT | CASSVGQNRLGWPQHF | - | TRBJ1-5 | 16 | once | TRBV6-1
TGCGCCAGCAGTGAGCCGGGGACAGGTTACGAGCAGTACTTC | CASSEPGTGYEQYF | TRBD1 | TRBJ2-7 | 14 | - | TRBV10-2
TGTGCCAGCAGTCCTAGCGGGGACGTTATCGGCGGGGAGCTGTTTTTT | CASSPSGDVIGGELFF | TRBD2 | TRBJ2-2 | 16 | - | TRBV28